Sequencing of this T cell receptor beta chain was carried out in a study of low-dose radiotherapy and immunotherapy resistance in tumors. At the level of the study: Patients took oral aspirin 300 mg daily for four cycles from cycle 1 day 1.

Gene-specific TRAV and TRBV primers were used for first-strand cDNA, covering alpha and beta chains. The authors amplified TCRs for around 20 PCR cycles with a constant-region primer and a V-primer adapter. Following isolation, mRNA was amplified via in vitro transcription. TCRdb reprocessed the reads via MiXCR and lists one record per CDR3 protein. The sample has 16,000 or so distinct CDR3 sequences, under 80% seen once. CDR3 length equals 13 residues. V lost 6 bases, J lost 5 bases, and 6 bases stayed unmatched. Germline values: CDR1 MDHEN, CDR2 SYDVKM. Treatment of the donors consisted of nivolumab and ipilimumab (plus aspirin, low-dose cyclophosphamide and low-dose radiotherapy). Eligible patients bore advanced solid tumors devoid of tumor-infiltrating lymphocytes. This clonotype has just one count.

The chain combines TRBV28 with TRBJ1-1, with 7 bases lining up with TRBD1. The clonotype originates from a human donor with advanced metastatic prostate, ovarian, gallbladder or colorectal cancer (not recorded which). This table probably holds off-target reads from a library built for another chain. Here the CDR3 reads CASRRQGETEAFF. The CDR3 DNA is TGTGCCAGCAGGCGTCAGGGGGAAACTGAAGCTTTCTTT.